This T cell receptor beta chain derives from a study of T cells in Graves' hyperthyroidism and ophthalmopathy. TCR beta CDR3 regions were amplified from RNA. HTBI primers drove first-round RT-PCR of the TCR CDR3. TCRdb called the multiplex PCR reads again in MiXCR, with one record for every CDR3 protein. Of over 700,000 distinct CDR3 sequences in the sample, roughly 40% are singletons; the top ten hold around 9.3%. Whole-study findings and limits: Blood also carried most thyroid clonotypes expanded above 0.001.

Looked up from germline, CDR1 is KGHDR and CDR2 is SFDVKD. Trimming took 2 bases from V and 1 from J, leaving 4 bases between them. The length of the CDR3 is 13 residues. Patients were excluded because of uncontrolled infection, other autoimmune disease, pregnancy or lactation. The diagnostic basis comprised clinical symptoms, serum thyroxine and TRAb, thyroid ultrasound and orbital computed tomography. The source of the PBMCs was over 8.5 ml of fresh peripheral blood. A word on this clonotype: Its antigen is currently unknown. One base away lies a much larger clone, so this may be a sequencing read error.

This clonotype was sampled from a man aged 18-30 years with Graves' hyperthyroidism. Sequenced input: blood. The J gene is TRBJ1-1, the V gene TRBV24-1; D unclear. This CDR3 is CATSDSENTEAFF. CDR3 nucleotide sequence: TGTGCCACCAGTGATTCCGAGAACACTGAAGCTTTCTTT.